This T cell receptor beta chain was profiled in a study of regulatory T cells in long-lasting Graves disease. Construction of the TCR beta libraries employed iRepertoire HTBI primers in conjunction with Arm-PCR of CDR3 regions. MiXCR was run by TCRdb on the multiplex PCR reads, yielding one entry per CDR3 protein. The profile covers approximately 560,000 distinct CDR3 sequences, with about 16% appearing a single time and around 13% taken by the ten largest. This clonotype showed up many times. The antigen remains unidentified. As to time point: newly diagnosed GD, antithyroid drugs for less than 3 months. Making the TCR library involved RNA that had been extracted from PBMCs. The CDR3 loop spans 15 amino acids. Germline V gene data show CDR1 as KGHSH and CDR2 as LQKENI. With V trimmed by 1 base and J by 2 bases, 2 bases remained unmatched. Study findings and constraints: There were preferences for TRBV28, TRBJ1-2 and TRBJ2-5 in persistent disease.

These data are also associated with another study on T cells in Graves' hyperthyroidism and ophthalmopathy. That work adds: Hyperthyroidism patients were newly diagnosed, had disease duration under 2 months, and were aged 18 to 65 years.

The chain recombines TRBV18 with TRBJ1-2, with 9 positions matching TRBD1. The TCR comes from a man younger than 30 with Graves disease. The sample here was peripheral blood mononuclear cells (PBMCs), taken at new diagnosis, from a patient treated with antithyroid drugs. This CDR3 reads CASSPRDRANYGYTF. The CDR3 DNA follows: TGTGCCAGCTCACCACGGGACAGGGCAAACTATGGCTACACCTTC.